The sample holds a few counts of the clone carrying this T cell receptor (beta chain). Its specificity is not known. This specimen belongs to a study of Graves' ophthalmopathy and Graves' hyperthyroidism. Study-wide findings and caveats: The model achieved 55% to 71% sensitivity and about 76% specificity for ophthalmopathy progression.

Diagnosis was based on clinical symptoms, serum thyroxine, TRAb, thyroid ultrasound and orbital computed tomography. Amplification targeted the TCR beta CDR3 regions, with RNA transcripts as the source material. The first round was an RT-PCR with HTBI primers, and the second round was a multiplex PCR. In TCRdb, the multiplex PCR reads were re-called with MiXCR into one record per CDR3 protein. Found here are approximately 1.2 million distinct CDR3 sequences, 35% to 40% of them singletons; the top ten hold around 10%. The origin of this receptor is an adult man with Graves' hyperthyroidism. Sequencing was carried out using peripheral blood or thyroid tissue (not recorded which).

CDR3 DNA sequence: TGTGCCATCAGTGCAACAGGGAAGGATTCACCCCTCCACTTT. This encodes CAISATGKDSPLHF. The rearrangement joins TRBV10-3 to TRBJ1-6; a possible D gene is TRBD1 (6 bases). The CDR3 spans 14 residues. The germline V and J ends were trimmed by 4 bases and 8 bases, with 12 bases remaining between them. Germline CDR1 reads ENHRY; CDR2 reads SYGVKD.